A selection of T cell receptor beta chains follows, all from one sample in a study of blood T cell repertoires in COVID-19. Sequencing used immunoSEQ multiplex PCR; TCRdb keeps in-frame clones, though not all of them. This sample carries 250,000 or so clones, around 83% of them seen once, and the ten largest clones take about 9%. Sequenced material: peripheral blood. Source of these receptors: a man older than 75 with acute or convalescent COVID-19. Each CDR3 is given with its conserved first and last residue. D genes are given only for firm matches. The size of a clone is reported for some rows only, either as once, few or many, or as a class for expanded clones.

>TRBV19|TRBJ1-4|-|-
CASSIEEGLGEKLFF
TGTGCCAGTAGTATAGAAGAGGGATTAGGAGAAAAACTGTTTTTT
>TRBV5-1|TRBJ2-7|TRBD1|-
CASSFAPSGQIHEQYF
TGCGCCAGCAGCTTCGCCCCCTCGGGACAGATCCACGAGCAGTACTTC
>TRBV9|TRBJ1-1|-|-
CASGQGRNTEAFF
TGTGCCAGCGGTCAGGGGAGGAACACTGAAGCTTTCTTT
>TRBV15|TRBJ2-1|-|-
CATSRDLVFSSSYNEQFF
TGTGCCACCAGCAGAGATCTGGTTTTCTCGAGCTCCTACAATGAGCAGTTCTTC
>TRBV9|TRBJ2-1|TRBD2|once
CASSVGASGGPTSSYNEQFF
TGTGCCAGCAGCGTAGGGGCTAGCGGGGGGCCTACCAGCTCCTACAATGAGCAGTTCTTC
>TRBV19|TRBJ2-3|-|-
CASRSSSTDTQYF
TGTGCCAGTAGGAGTTCTAGCACAGATACGCAGTATTTT
>TRBV2|TRBJ1-5|-|-
CASSENRQPQHF
TGTGCCAGCAGTGAAAATAGACAGCCCCAGCATTTT
>TRBV27|TRBJ1-1|TRBD1|-
CASSQRDREAFF
TGTGCCAGCAGTCAAAGGGACAGGGAAGCTTTCTTT
>TRBV19|TRBJ1-2|-|-
CASSLIRDTGYTF
TGTGCCAGTAGTCTCATCCGGGACACCGGCTACACCTTC
>TRBV19|TRBJ1-2|-|-
CASSMGRDRGYTF
TGTGCCAGTAGTATGGGGAGGGATCGTGGCTACACCTTC
>TRBV24-1|TRBJ2-3|TRBD2|-
CATSEPGLALTDTQYF
TGTGCCACCAGTGAACCGGGACTAGCGCTCACAGATACGCAGTATTTT
>TRBV9|TRBJ2-2|TRBD2|-
CASSSTRTSGGITGELFF
TGTGCCAGCAGCTCAACTCGGACTAGCGGGGGCATTACCGGGGAGCTGTTTTTT
>TRBV25-1|TRBJ1-6|TRBD1|once
CASWTGEGYSPLHF
TGTGCCAGCTGGACAGGGGAGGGTTATTCACCCCTCCACTTT
>TRBV7-2|TRBJ1-1|-|-
CASSFRRNTEAFF
TGTGCCAGCAGCTTTAGGAGGAACACTGAAGCTTTCTTT
>TRBV6-1|TRBJ1-2|TRBD1|-
CASSETGTASLYGYTF
TGTGCCAGCAGTGAGACCGGGACAGCTTCTCTCTATGGCTACACCTTC
>TRBV5-1|TRBJ2-7|TRBD1|few
CASSLNRGASYEQYF
TGCGCCAGCAGCTTAAACAGGGGCGCCTCCTACGAGCAGTACTTC
>TRBV5-1|TRBJ2-3|TRBD1|-
CASSAGTGWVDTQYF
TGCGCCAGCAGCGCGGGGACAGGGTGGGTGGATACGCAGTATTTT
>TRBV3-1/TRBV3-2|TRBJ2-5|TRBD2|once
CASSRRTSGKETQYF
TGTGCCAGCAGCCGTAGGACTAGCGGGAAAGAGACCCAGTACTTC
>TRBV5-6|TRBJ1-5|-|-
CASSLFLGHAVKGNQPQHF
TGTGCCAGCAGCTTGTTCCTGGGACACGCAGTCAAAGGCAATCAGCCCCAGCATTTT
>TRBV25-1|TRBJ2-7|TRBD1|few
CASRPPGQGLGAYEQYF
TGTGCCAGCAGACCACCGGGACAGGGATTAGGAGCCTACGAGCAGTACTTC
>TRBV5-1|TRBJ1-4|-|-
CASSLGGIGEKLFF
TGCGCCAGCAGCTTGGGGGGCATTGGAGAAAAACTGTTTTTT
>TRBV2|TRBJ1-1|-|-
CASSEWVGVNTEAFF
TGTGCCAGCAGTGAATGGGTCGGAGTCAACACTGAAGCTTTCTTT
>TRBV7-2|TRBJ2-1|-|once
CASTYSPGYEQFF
TGTGCCAGCACCTATTCTCCGGGGTACGAGCAGTTCTTC
>TRBV20-1|TRBJ1-1|-|-
CSASRGSMNTEAFF
TGCAGTGCTAGTAGAGGAAGCATGAACACTGAAGCTTTCTTT
>TRBV27|TRBJ1-4|TRBD1|-
CASRIQGGTNEKLFF
TGTGCCAGCAGAATACAGGGGGGAACTAATGAAAAACTGTTTTTT
>TRBV11-2|TRBJ1-6|TRBD1|-
CASSLAHSGTAGSPLHF
TGTGCCAGCAGCTTAGCCCATTCCGGGACAGCGGGTTCACCCCTCCACTTT
>TRBV6-5|TRBJ1-1|-|-
CASSSQGLPNTEAFF
TGTGCCAGCAGCTCCCAGGGCCTACCCAACACTGAAGCTTTCTTT
>TRBV6-1|TRBJ2-7|-|once
CASSELGGVRQLYEQYF
TGTGCCAGCAGTGAGTTAGGGGGGGTTAGACAGCTATACGAGCAGTACTTC
>TRBV28|TRBJ1-6|-|once
CASSLAGAYNSPLHF
TGTGCCAGCAGTCTTGCAGGGGCCTATAATTCACCCCTCCACTTT
>TRBV7-9|TRBJ2-7|TRBD1|-
CASTRTGDYEQYF
TGTGCCAGCACCCGGACAGGGGACTACGAGCAGTACTTC
>TRBV6-4|TRBJ1-2|TRBD1|-
CASSRDRETPNYGYTF
TGTGCCAGCAGCCGGGACAGGGAAACCCCGAACTATGGCTACACCTTC
>TRBV2|TRBJ1-1|-|-
CASSDRGNTEAFF
TGTGCCAGCAGTGACAGGGGGAACACTGAAGCTTTCTTT
>TRBV4-1|TRBJ2-1|-|-
CASSQEGRGPSYNEQFF
TGCGCCAGCAGCCAAGAGGGGCGGGGGCCTTCCTACAATGAGCAGTTCTTC
>TRBV2|TRBJ2-5|-|-
CASGRASAQETQYF
TGTGCCAGCGGCCGGGCTAGCGCTCAAGAGACCCAGTACTTC
>TRBV4-2|TRBJ1-5|-|-
CASSQDGGLNNQPQHF
TGTGCCAGCAGCCAAGACGGGGGTTTGAACAATCAGCCCCAGCATTTT
>TRBV18|TRBJ1-4|-|-
CASSPRQTGEKLFF
TGTGCCAGCTCCCCAAGGCAGACGGGTGAAAAACTGTTTTTT
>TRBV24-1|TRBJ2-1|TRBD1|once
CATRRTGYNEQFF
TGTGCCACCCGGAGGACAGGGTACAATGAGCAGTTCTTC
>TRBV4-2|TRBJ2-5|-|-
CASSRQTRETQYF
TGTGCCAGCAGCCGACAGACCCGGGAGACCCAGTACTTC
>TRBV12-3/TRBV12-4|TRBJ1-5|-|once
CASSPGRYQPQHF
TGTGCCAGCAGCCCTGGCAGGTATCAGCCCCAGCATTTT
>TRBV19|TRBJ2-2|TRBD1|-
CASSMGDRRGTGELFF
TGTGCCAGTAGTATGGGGGACAGGAGGGGCACCGGGGAGCTGTTTTTT
>TRBV7-3|TRBJ2-3|TRBD2|-
CASSHSGYTDTQYF
TGTGCCAGCAGCCATAGCGGGTACACAGATACGCAGTATTTT
>TRBV30|TRBJ2-3|-|-
CAWSEKDTQYF
TGTGCCTGGAGCGAGAAGGATACGCAGTATTTT
>TRBV10-3|TRBJ1-3|-|once
CAISDPPNSGNTIYF
TGTGCCATCAGTGACCCCCCGAACAGCGGAAACACCATATATTTT
>TRBV27|TRBJ1-5|-|-
CASSFENGKPQHF
TGTGCCAGCAGTTTTGAGAACGGGAAGCCCCAGCATTTT